This entry lists 13 T cell receptor beta chains sequenced from one sample in a study of shared clonotypes between healthy human individuals (dated by TCRdb to 2020 to 2022). The receptor library was made with the immunoSEQ multiplex PCR assay. TCRdb re-hosts the immuneACCESS table, in-frame sequences only. Its copies lack some clones; in the studies checked, an unresolved V gene accounts for under half of them, and the cause for the rest is not known. Here the sample has 550,000 to 700,000 clones; 73% occur a single time. More than 1.5% of the sample belongs to the ten largest clones. The source material was memory CD4+ T cells sorted from blood. The cell subset or site label on this specimen signifies: CD45RA-negative fraction. The receptors were sampled from a woman aged 30 to 39 in good health.

The chain is built from TRBV5-1 and TRBJ1-4; possibly TRBD1 for D (6 bases). With 2 bases removed from V and 4 bases from J, the gap between germline ends came to 9 bases. CDR1 and CDR2 from the germline V gene are SGHRS and YFSETQ. CDR3 size: 14 residues. In nucleotides, the CDR3 is TGCGCCAGCAGCTTAGGGGGTGTTAATGAAAAACTGTTTTTT. Translated: CASSLGGVNEKLFF.

This rearrangement joins TRBV18 to TRBJ2-1; 7 bases match TRBD1. With V trimmed by 1 base and J by 7 bases, 4 bases remained unmatched. From germline, CDR1 is KGHSH and CDR2 LQKENI. The CDR3 sequence is 14 residues long. The DNA of the CDR3 is TGTGCCAGCTCACCACAGGGGACAGAGAATGAGCAGTTCTTC. The encoded protein is CASSPQGTENEQFF.

The V gene is TRBV27, the J gene TRBJ1-1; the match to TRBD1 covers 7 bases. Germline lookup yields CDR1 MNHEY and CDR2 SMNVEV (reference sequence). V dropped 0 bases and J dropped 2; count of bases not matched to a gene: 3. This CDR3 contains 15 residues. The chain's CDR3 is CASSLSGQLNTEAFF. The CDR3 coding sequence is TGTGCCAGCAGTTTATCGGGACAGCTCAACACTGAAGCTTTCTTT.

This clone appeared a single time. This chain joins TRBV27 and TRBJ2-7, with D perhaps being TRBD1 or TRBD2 (7 bases each). Germline-derived CDR1 and CDR2 are MNHEY and SMNVEV (reference sequence). This CDR3 has 16 amino acids. V was cut by 0 bases and J by 4 bases, with 16 bases left in between. For the CDR3, the DNA is TGTGCCAGCAGTTTATCCCCAGGGGGGGCCCTGTACGAGCAGTACTTC. It specifies CASSLSPGGALYEQYF.

The rearrangement uses TRBV28 and TRBJ2-7; 10 bases align to TRBD2. With V trimmed by 5 bases and J by 6 bases, 7 bases remained unmatched. Germline CDR1 is MDHEN and CDR2 is SYDVKM. The CDR3 runs to 14 residues. The CDR3 sequence: CASSPASGSPEQYF. The CDR3 nucleotides read TGTGCCAGCAGTCCAGCTAGCGGGAGCCCCGAGCAGTACTTC. The whole variable domain, remainder taken from reference TRBV28 and TRBJ2-7, is DVKVTQSSRYLVKRTGEKVFLECVQDMDHENMFWYRQDPGLGLRLIYFSYDVKMKEKGDIPEGYSVSREKKERFSLILESASTNQTSMYLCASSPASGSPEQYFGPGTRLTVT.

The chain combines TRBV18 with TRBJ1-4; 9 bases match TRBD1. This CDR3 has 15 amino acids. CDR1 is KGHSH and CDR2 is LQKENI in the germline V gene. With 5 bases clipped from V and 4 bases from J, the junction kept 5 bases outside the gene matches. In DNA, the CDR3 is TGTGCCAGCTCAAAGGGACAGGGCATTAATGAAAAACTGTTTTTT. Amino acids: CASSKGQGINEKLFF.

The V and J genes are TRBV15 and TRBJ2-2, with 11 bases lining up with TRBD2. V shed 1 base and J 0 bases; nucleotides not matched to a gene: 4. Germline V gene sequence: CDR1 LNHNV, CDR2 YYDKDF (reference sequence). This CDR3 spans 18 amino acids. CDR3 bases: TGTGCCACCAGCAGAGTTCGGGGACTAGCGGCGAACACCGGGGAGCTGTTTTTT. Its protein is CATSRVRGLAANTGELFF.

V gene TRBV19 combines with J gene TRBJ1-3; D remains ambiguous. The V gene's germline CDR1 is LNHDA and CDR2 SQIVND (reference sequence). CDR3 length: 15 residues. With 8 bases removed from V and 0 bases from J, the gap between germline ends came to 14 bases. This CDR3 reads CASSRGPNSGNTIYF. The DNA for the CDR3 is TGTGCCAGTTCACGCGGACCGAACTCTGGAAACACCATATATTTT.

J is TRBJ1-1 and V is TRBV27; tentative D call: TRBD1 (6 bases). Germline V lookup: CDR1 MNHEY, CDR2 SMNVEV (reference sequence). Trimming took off 2 bases at V and 10 bases at J, with 26 bases between the two ends. The CDR3 is made up of 17 amino acids. CDR3 in amino acids: CASSLEGPGGAPSGAFF. The DNA of the CDR3 is TGTGCCAGCAGTTTAGAGGGCCCCGGGGGCGCGCCCTCCGGAGCTTTCTTT.

This clone was detected only once. The gene calls are TRBV29-1 and TRBJ2-3; D remains ambiguous. Germline V CDR1 and CDR2: SQVTM, ANQGSEA. This CDR3 contains 16 residues. V dropped 4 bases and J dropped 5 bases, with 22 bases sitting between them. This CDR3 reads CSVGDIGSYLGDTQYF. CDR3 DNA sequence: TGCAGCGTTGGAGACATAGGGTCTTATCTAGGAGATACGCAGTATTTT.

The CDR3 protein is CAATRGRENTGELFF. As DNA, the CDR3 is TGTGCCGCGACGAGGGGACGGGAGAACACCGGGGAGCTGTTTTTT. This sequence joins TRBV11-2 and TRBJ2-2, with D perhaps given as TRBD1 or TRBD2 (5 bases each). Germline CDR1 reads SGHAT; CDR2 reads FQNNGV. The ends were cut back, 11 bases at V and 1 base at J, with 17 bases in the middle. The CDR3 has 15 amino acids.

A remark on this clone: A much larger clone lies a single base off, so this may be a read error. The rearrangement joins TRBV7-9 to TRBJ1-1; a weak D match, TRBD1 (5 bases). The CDR3 extends over 13 amino acids. V gave up 1 base and J gave up 3 bases, with 6 bases separating them. Germline V gene lookup returns CDR1 SEHNR and CDR2 FQNEAQ (reference sequence). CDR3 loop: CASSLGGHTEAFF. Written as DNA, the CDR3 is TGTGCCAGCAGCTTAGGGGGACACACTGAAGCTTTCTTT.

This chain links TRBV2 with TRBJ2-7; D is possibly TRBD1 (6 bases). The V gene lost 8 bases and the J gene lost 6 bases, with 20 bases spanning the gap. Germline V gene sequence: CDR1 SNHLY, CDR2 FYNNEI. The CDR3 is 14 residues long. CDR3 coding DNA: TGTGCCAGCCTGTCTGGGGGCTGGGTAGGCGAGCAGTACTTC. Translated, it gives CASLSGGWVGEQYF.